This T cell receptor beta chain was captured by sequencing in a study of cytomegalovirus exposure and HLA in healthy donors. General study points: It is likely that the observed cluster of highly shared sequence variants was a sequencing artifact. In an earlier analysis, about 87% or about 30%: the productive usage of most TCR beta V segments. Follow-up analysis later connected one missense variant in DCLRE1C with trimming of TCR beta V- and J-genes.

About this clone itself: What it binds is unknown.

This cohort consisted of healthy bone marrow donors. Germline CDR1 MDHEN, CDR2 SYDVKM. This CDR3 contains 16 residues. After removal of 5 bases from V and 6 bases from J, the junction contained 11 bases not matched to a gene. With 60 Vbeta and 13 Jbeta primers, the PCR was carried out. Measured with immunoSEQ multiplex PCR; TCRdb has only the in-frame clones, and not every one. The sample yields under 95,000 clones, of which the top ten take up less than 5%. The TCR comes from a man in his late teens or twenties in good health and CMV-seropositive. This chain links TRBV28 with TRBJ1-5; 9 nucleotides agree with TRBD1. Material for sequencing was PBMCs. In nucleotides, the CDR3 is TGTGCCAGCAGTACCCTCGACAGGGGGGCAAGTCAGCCCCAGCATTTT. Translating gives CASSTLDRGASQPQHF.